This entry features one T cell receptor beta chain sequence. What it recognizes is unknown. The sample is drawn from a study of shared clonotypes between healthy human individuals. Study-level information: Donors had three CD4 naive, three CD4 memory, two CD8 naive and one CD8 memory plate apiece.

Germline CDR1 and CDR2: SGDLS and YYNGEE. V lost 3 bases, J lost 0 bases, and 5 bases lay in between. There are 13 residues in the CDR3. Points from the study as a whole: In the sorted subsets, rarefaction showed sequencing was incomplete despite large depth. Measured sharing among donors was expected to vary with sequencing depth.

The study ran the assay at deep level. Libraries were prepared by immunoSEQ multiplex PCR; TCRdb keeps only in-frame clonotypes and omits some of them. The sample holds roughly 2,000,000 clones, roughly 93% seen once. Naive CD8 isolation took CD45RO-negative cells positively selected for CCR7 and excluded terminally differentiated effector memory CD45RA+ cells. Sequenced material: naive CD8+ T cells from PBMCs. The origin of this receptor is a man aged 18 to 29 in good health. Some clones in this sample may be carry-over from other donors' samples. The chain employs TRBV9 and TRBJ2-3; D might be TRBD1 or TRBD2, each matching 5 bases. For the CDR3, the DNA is TGTGCCAGCAGCGGGGACAGCACAGATACGCAGTATTTT. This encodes CASSGDSTDTQYF. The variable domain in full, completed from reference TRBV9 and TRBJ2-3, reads DSGVTQTPKHLITATGQRVTLRCSPRSGDLSVYWYQQSLDQGLQFLIQYYNGEERAKGNILERFSAQQFPDLHSELNLSSLELGDSALYFCASSGDSTDTQYFGPGTRLTVL.